This T cell receptor (beta chain) is from a study of T cells in Graves' hyperthyroidism and ophthalmopathy. RNA transcripts provided the source from which TCR beta CDR3 regions were amplified. An initial round of RT-PCR targeting the TCR CDR3 relied on the HTBI primer set. TCRdb reprocessed the multiplex PCR reads via MiXCR and lists one record per CDR3 protein. The repertoire has 130,000 or so distinct CDR3 sequences, over 20% of them found once; the top ten carry roughly 71%. Fresh peripheral blood, under 11 ml, yielded the PBMCs. This clonotype was observed at least ten times. The V gene lost 5 bases and the J gene lost 3 bases, with 14 bases spanning the gap. The CDR3 extends over 13 amino acids. Germline-derived CDR1 and CDR2 are DFQATT and SNEGSKA (reference sequence).

Sequencing was carried out using blood. The chain employs TRBV20-1 and TRBJ2-7; no firm D call. The receptor's source is a woman aged 50 to 65 with Graves' hyperthyroidism that later progressed to Graves' ophthalmopathy. CDR3: CSALSLTLYEQYF. CDR3 in DNA: TGCAGTGCTCTAAGTTTAACCCTCTACGAGCAGTACTTC.